The clone carrying this T cell receptor beta chain has just a few counts. Documented time point: persistent/refractory GD, antithyroid drugs over 5 years with positive TRAb. RNA from PBMCs was the source of the TCR library. The data belong to a study of regulatory T cells in long-lasting Graves disease. With iRepertoire HTBI primers and Arm-PCR of CDR3 regions, TCR beta libraries were built. TCRdb re-called the multiplex PCR reads through MiXCR, storing one row per CDR3 protein. The profile covers around 460,000 distinct CDR3 sequences, with 22% appearing a single time and around 14% taken by the ten largest. Sequencing was performed on peripheral blood mononuclear cells (PBMCs), taken when the disease was refractory, from a patient treated with antithyroid drugs. This sequence originates from a female donor with Graves disease.

This chain's CDR3 is CASSQLYQWGGSYEQYF. CDR3 DNA sequence: TGTGCCAGCAGCCAATTGTACCAATGGGGGGGCTCCTACGAGCAGTACTTC. The gene calls are TRBV14 and TRBJ2-7; 7 bases match TRBD2. The V gene end was trimmed by 2 bases and the J gene end by 0 bases; junction bases not matched to a gene: 10. The germline gives CDR1 SGHDN, CDR2 FVKESK. The CDR3 runs to 17 residues.